This T cell receptor beta chain is from a study of early T cells in non-severe SARS-CoV-2 infection. TCRdb passed the 5' RACE reads through MiXCR, listing each CDR3 protein once. The sample lists about 68,000 distinct CDR3 sequences, approximately 12% occurring once. Germline V CDR1 and CDR2: MDHEN, SYDVKM. V gave up 10 bases and J gave up 8 bases; unmatched junction bases: 15. CDR3 length: 16 amino acids. The specimen sequenced was whole blood. The sequence was obtained from an adult who was a healthcare worker with PCR-confirmed SARS-CoV-2 infection or an uninfected control (not recorded which). The rearrangement joins TRBV28 to TRBJ2-1, with TRBD1 identical over 12 bases. For the CDR3, the DNA is TGTGCCAACAGAAAGCCGGGACAGGGGGCGCGAGATGAGCAGTTCTTC. Encoded protein: CANRKPGQGARDEQFF.